This TCR beta chain is from a study of T cells in women clearing cervical HPV infection (dated by TCRdb to 2016 to 2019). Notes on the research overall: The cases were roughly 23 women with histologically confirmed HPV16-related CIN3 or worse, and 2 of those women had invasive cancers. The 25 or so controls were women who cleared a single incident HPV16 infection within 12 months without developing precancer or cancer. Case blood was taken at the visit when the lesion was first identified, whereas control blood was taken when infection was no longer detected. For cases, a median interval of nearly 150 days, with an interquartile range of about 85 to 200 days, was observed between lesion detection and blood sampling. HLA typing was available for only a few women, so HLA type could not be excluded as a confounder. An exploratory proof-of-principle case-control study, nested within the Guanacaste HPV Natural History Study in Costa Rica, was conducted to compare TCR repertoires across cervical HPV16 outcomes. Cases and controls were matched on age within five years and on year of sample collection. Cases had a median age of approximately 35 years compared with approximately 41 for controls, and baseline characteristics showed no significant differences between the groups. In the parent cohort, some 10,000 women aged 18 or older were enrolled in Guanacaste, Costa Rica, during about 1993 to 1995 and then followed for less than 8 years. Five blinded duplicates per group were added as quality controls, so that roughly 60 samples were obtained: 50 or so participants and 10 replicates. What the research found in general, with its limitations: Random forest classifiers combining richness and V gene abundances distinguished cases from controls with an estimated AUC of about 0.8. The cross-sectional design could not show whether associations preceded infection or resulted from it; effector/memory subsets and HPV-specific T cells were not isolated. Because the number of T cells in each sample was unknown, differences in richness could reflect differing T-cell content rather than repertoire biology. Significantly higher TCR repertoire richness was observed in CIN3+ cases than in controls across sequencing depths, whereas no difference in evenness was found. Cases had lower TRBV6-7 relative abundance than controls (approximately 0.11% versus 0.16%; Bonferroni P = 0.0008).

The germline V gene yields SGHRS for CDR1 and YFSETQ for CDR2. V is pared back by 7 bases and J by 9 bases, with 16 bases lying between the germline termini. The CDR3 numbers 13 residues from cysteine through phenylalanine. Of the CDR3's DNA, 30 bases were read; they are in frame from base 1. TCR beta CDR3 regions were amplified by multiplex PCR from an average of roughly 1,200 ng genomic DNA per sample using the immunoSEQ assay. To correct primer bias, the assay used a complete synthetic TCR repertoire to set an amplification baseline. The amplicons were sequenced using the Illumina platform. Turning to the authors' computational methods: Error correction of the sequences involved clustering with frequency ratios plus a modified nearest-neighbor algorithm, after which the sequences were analyzed in the immunoSEQ Analyzer using IMGT gene definitions. TCR richness and evenness were averaged over 20 rarefaction repeats at each rarefaction depth, excluding samples with fewer sequences than the depth. Wilcoxon rank sum tests with FDR correction were used to compare V, D and J gene relative abundances between the groups. In the blinded duplicates, the intraclass correlation was about 95% for TCR richness and averaged about 80% across 60 to 70 gene segments. TCRdb provides this immuneACCESS table in a form limited to in-frame rearrangements. Some clones are lacking; in checked studies, under half of them reflect an unresolved V gene, and why the rest are absent is not known. D and trimming come from the DNA, and the V and J calls and clone size come from that table. In this sample's table one finds tens of thousands of clones. The leading ten clones occupy around 1.5% of the sample.

Every participant had a single incident cervical HPV16 infection, and women with prevalent HPV16 infections were excluded. Cervical HPV DNA was detected by MY09/MY11 PCR and genotyped by dot-blot hybridization. Fifteen mL of heparinized blood were centrifuged, and the buffy coat was aliquoted, frozen at -30°C, then stored at -80°C. QIAGEN kits were used to extract genomic DNA from buffy coat specimens. With regard to this clone: Its antigen target is currently unknown. The read comes to an end 3 residues before the CDR3 does, leaving the germline J gene to fill in the end.

The material sequenced was blood buffy coat. The V and J segments used are TRBV5-1 and TRBJ2-2; 6 matching bases give a weak D call of TRBD1. The clonotype was recovered from a woman between 18 and 70 years old with a cervical HPV16 infection that either progressed to CIN3+ or cleared (not recorded which). This receptor has the CDR3 CASGAQGAWELFF. CDR3 DNA (partial): TGCGCCAGCGGAGCACAGGGTGCCTGGGAG.